This record covers a single TCR beta chain. V lost 4 bases to trimming and J lost 4 bases, with 18 bases between them. The CDR3 is made up of 16 amino acids. In germline, CDR1 is SGHRS, CDR2 YFSETQ. These data come from a study of cytomegalovirus exposure and HLA in healthy donors. PCR was performed using 60 Vbeta and 13 Jbeta primers. Measured with immunoSEQ multiplex PCR; TCRdb has only the in-frame clones, and not every one. This table has 60,000 to 70,000 clones, about 70% appearing once. This chain links TRBV5-1 with TRBJ1-3; weak D call: TRBD1 (6 bases). Sequencing was carried out using PBMCs. This clonotype was sampled from a woman in her 30s in good health and CMV-seronegative. CDR3 amino acids: CASSGITGFLGNTIYF. The CDR3 bases are TGCGCCAGCAGCGGGATAACAGGGTTCTTGGGAAACACCATATATTTT.